These 13 T cell receptor beta chains were sequenced from one sample in a study of graft-versus-host responses after intestinal transplantation. Data came from immunoSEQ multiplex PCR; TCRdb stores just in-frame clones and leaves some out. This sample has tens of thousands of clones, with approximately 95% found just once. Source: PBMCs, taken 156 days after intestinal transplant. The receptors come from a human patient who received an intestinal transplant, so some T cells may come from the graft donor.

The rearrangement uses TRBV6-9 and TRBJ1-6; 7 nucleotides align to TRBD1. This CDR3 contains 13 residues. In germline, CDR1 is MNHGY, CDR2 SVAAGI. Trimming at V came to 8 bases and at J to 7 bases, leaving 5 bases not matched to a gene. DNA of the CDR3: TGTGCCAGCTCTGGGACAGCCAATTCACCCCTCCACTTT. Translated: CASSGTANSPLHF.

For this clone: The junction departs from germline at one end; a sequencing error may be responsible. The chain links TRBV4-3 to TRBJ2-1, with TRBD1 matching over 7 bases. Germline V lookup: CDR1 LGHNA, CDR2 YSLEER. This CDR3 spans 17 amino acids. The CDR3 spells CASSPNPTGDAPNEHFF. DNA of the CDR3: TGCGCCAGCAGCCCGAACCCCACAGGGGACGCCCCCAATGAGCATTTCTTC.

This sequence joins TRBV5-6 and TRBJ1-2; tentative D call: TRBD1 (5 bases). The CDR3 is 17 residues long. The ends were cut back, 0 bases at V and 5 bases at J, with 20 bases in the middle. Germline values: CDR1 SGHDT, CDR2 YYEEEE. The CDR3, as DNA: TGTGCCAGCAGCTTGGCCGCCTTGCAGGGTTTTGGATATGGCTACACCTTC. This sequence encodes CASSLAALQGFGYGYTF.

This clone appeared a few times. V is TRBV2 and J is TRBJ2-7; TRBD1 matches 8 bases. The V gene end was trimmed by 5 bases and the J gene end by 3 bases; junction bases not matched to a gene: 9. CDR1 is SNHLY, CDR2 FYNNEI, per germline. CDR3 length equals 15 residues. The CDR3 nucleotides are TGTGCCAGCAGTAGTCAGGGGGCTCTCGACTACGAGCAGTACTTC. The encoded protein is CASSSQGALDYEQYF.

This chain links TRBV5-1 with TRBJ2-6; D may match TRBD1 or TRBD2 (5 bases each). V lost 3 bases and J lost 0, with 10 bases in between. The CDR3 totals 16 residues. CDR1 is SGHRS and CDR2 is YFSETQ in the germline V gene. The chain's CDR3 is CASSSGPSSGANVLTF. CDR3 in DNA: TGCGCCAGCAGCTCGGGGCCGAGCTCTGGGGCCAACGTCCTGACTTTC.

The CDR3 sequence is CASSYHGPNTEAFF. The CDR3 nucleotides read TGTGCCAGCAGTTACCACGGCCCCAACACTGAAGCTTTCTTT. J is TRBJ1-1 and V is TRBV6-6; D unclear. This CDR3 is built from 14 residues. Trimming pared 2 bases from V and 2 bases from J, leaving 9 bases between. Per germline, CDR1 MNHNY and CDR2 SVGAGI (reference sequence).

This chain connects TRBV25-1 to TRBJ2-7; D gene uncertain. Per germline, CDR1 MGHDK and CDR2 SYGVNS. The CDR3 is made up of 10 amino acids. The V gene lost 5 bases and the J gene lost 7 bases, with 6 bases spanning the gap. The CDR3 spells CASSLGEQYF. The DNA of the CDR3 is TGTGCCAGCAGTCTCGGTGAGCAGTACTTC.

This clone has a handful of counts. The rearrangement uses TRBV7-7 and TRBJ2-1, with 16 positions matching TRBD2. Germline V gene lookup returns CDR1 SSHAT and CDR2 FNYEAQ (reference sequence). J lost 10 bases, V lost 4 bases, and 7 bases had no gene match. This CDR3 has 16 residues. The CDR3 reads CASSYGTSGGAWEQFF. The DNA of the CDR3 is TGTGCCAGCAGCTACGGGACTAGCGGGGGGGCTTGGGAGCAGTTCTTC.

The CDR3 DNA reads as TGTGCCACCAGGGTCTTTCCGGGCACAGATACGCAGTATTTT. It specifies CATRVFPGTDTQYF. V is TRBV15 and J is TRBJ2-3; no reliable D call. CDR3 length: 14 residues. From germline, CDR1 is LNHNV and CDR2 YYDKDF (reference sequence). V lost 6 bases, J lost 1 base, and 11 bases lay in between. The variable domain in full, completed from reference TRBV15 and TRBJ2-3, reads DAMVIQNPRYQVTQFGKPVTLSCSQTLNHNVMYWYQQKSSQAPKLLFHYYDKDFNNEADTPDNFQSRRPNTSFCFLDIRSPGLGDTAMYLCATRVFPGTDTQYFGPGTRLTVL.

The CDR3, as DNA: TGTGCCAGCAGCCCCCTGGGGAACCGGGATGAGCAGTTCTTC. As protein: CASSPLGNRDEQFF. The V gene is TRBV7-8, the J gene TRBJ2-1; no firm D call. CDR1 and CDR2 (germline): SGHVS, FQNEAQ. V was pared by 5 bases and J by 8 bases, with 16 bases between. The CDR3 length is 14 residues. Combining the CDR3 with reference TRBV7-8 and TRBJ2-1 gives the whole variable domain GAGVSQSPRYKVAKRGQDVALRCDPISGHVSLFWYQQALGQGPEFLTYFQNEAQLDKSGLPSDRFFAERPEGSVSTLKIQRTQQEDSAVYLCASSPLGNRDEQFFGPGTRLTVL.

The genes are TRBV27 and TRBJ1-5; tentative D call: TRBD1 (6 bases). The CDR3 loop spans 13 amino acids. Trimming took 4 bases from V and 6 from J, leaving 10 bases between them. The germline gives CDR1 MNHEY, CDR2 SMNVEV (reference sequence). Written as DNA, the CDR3 is TGTGCCAGCAGTTGGGGGCAAGCTCAGCCCCAGCATTTT. Protein sequence: CASSWGQAQPQHF.

The chain uses TRBV12-5 and TRBJ2-5; 9 bases map to TRBD2. The CDR3 is 16 amino acids. The V segment lost 0 bases and the J segment 2 bases; nucleotides outside the gene matches: 4. The germline V gene has CDR1 LGHNT and CDR2 FRNRAP. The CDR3 DNA sequence: TGTGCTAGTGGTTTGGTAGGAGCGGGAGGTCAAGAGACCCAGTACTTC. Residues: CASGLVGAGGQETQYF. Combining the CDR3 with reference TRBV12-5 and TRBJ2-5 gives the whole variable domain DARVTQTPRHKVTEMGQEVTMRCQPILGHNTVFWYRQTMMQGLELLAYFRNRAPLDDSGMPKDRFSAEMPDATLATLKIQPSEPRDSAVYFCASGLVGAGGQETQYFGPGTRLLVL.

V and J are TRBV13 and TRBJ1-5; D is unresolved. In germline, CDR1 is PRHDT, CDR2 FYEKMQ (reference sequence). The CDR3 consists of 12 residues. V lost 0 bases and J 9 bases, leaving 6 bases between the germline ends. In DNA form, the CDR3 reads TGTGCCAGCAGCTTAGGATCGGCGCCCCAGCATTTT. Translation gives CASSLGSAPQHF.